Listed here is a single T cell receptor (beta chain). The entry originates in a study of blood T cell repertoires in COVID-19. Across the study: The United States, Italy and Spain supplied acute and convalescent COVID-19 samples.

The length of the CDR3 is 15 residues. Trimming removed 4 bases at V and 2 bases at J, with 14 bases between. The V gene's germline CDR1 is SGDLS and CDR2 YYNGEE. Original handling: Estimation of nucleated cell counts was performed using reference gene primer amplification. The data were produced by immunoSEQ multiplex PCR, yet TCRdb's version contains in-frame clones alone and is incomplete. The V and J calls and clone size come from that table; D and trimming were worked out from the DNA. This sample carries 270,000 or so clones, 89% of them seen once, and the ten largest clones take 0.94%. This receptor was taken from a middle-aged woman who had recovered from COVID-19. The sample consisted of peripheral blood. J is TRBJ2-3 and V is TRBV9; possibly TRBD2 for D (6 bases). The CDR3 region is CASSLSGGPTDTQYF. CDR3 coding DNA: TGTGCCAGCAGCCTTAGCGGAGGCCCCACAGATACGCAGTATTTT.